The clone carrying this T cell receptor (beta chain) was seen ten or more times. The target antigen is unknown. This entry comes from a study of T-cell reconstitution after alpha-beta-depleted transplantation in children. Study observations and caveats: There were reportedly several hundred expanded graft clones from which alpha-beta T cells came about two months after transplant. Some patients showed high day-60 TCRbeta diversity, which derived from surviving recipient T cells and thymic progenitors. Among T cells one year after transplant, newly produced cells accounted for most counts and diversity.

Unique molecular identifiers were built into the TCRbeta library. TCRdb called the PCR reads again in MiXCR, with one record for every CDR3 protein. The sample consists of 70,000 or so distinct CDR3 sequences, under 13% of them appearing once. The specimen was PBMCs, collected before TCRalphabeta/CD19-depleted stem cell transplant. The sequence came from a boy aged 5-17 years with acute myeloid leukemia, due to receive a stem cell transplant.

CDR3 protein: CASSQAQGNTEAFF. CDR3 sequence (DNA): TGCGCCAGCAGCCAAGCGCAGGGGAACACTGAAGCTTTCTTT. The chain employs TRBV4-1 and TRBJ1-1; tentative D call: TRBD1 (5 bases). Germline CDR1 and CDR2: MGHRA and YSYEKL. Trimming took off 1 base at V and 1 base at J, with 7 bases between the two ends. The CDR3 is made up of 14 amino acids.